Detailed here is one TCR beta chain. Its antigen is unknown. The PCR made use of 60 Vbeta and 13 Jbeta primers. Only in-frame clones appear in the TCRdb table, and some are missing; sequencing was by immunoSEQ multiplex PCR. Found here are some 150,000 clones, 80% to 85% of them singletons; the top ten hold around 7.8%. The data were obtained in a study of cytomegalovirus exposure and HLA in healthy donors. Study-wide context: T cells numbering around 180 million yielded more than 100 million unique TCR beta sequences in an earlier analysis. General study results and limits: Most observed TCR sequences were rare, whereas some public TCRs were detected in many donors. The study labeled more than 150 TCR beta chains cytomegalovirus-associated. Researchers reported from a later analysis that most CMV-associated TCR beta chains appeared HLA-restricted.

The germline V gene encodes CDR1 KGHSH and CDR2 LQKENI. This CDR3 spans 13 amino acids. The V and J ends lost 6 bases and 5 bases respectively, with 13 bases between them. The sequence came from a woman aged 45-65 years in good health and CMV-seropositive. The rearrangement uses TRBV18 and TRBJ1-2; a weak D match, TRBD1 (5 bases). Sequencing was carried out using PBMCs. The CDR3 bases are TGTGCCAGCTCGGCAGGGTTAGGGTATGGCTACACCTTC. Protein product: CASSAGLGYGYTF. The whole variable domain, filled in from reference TRBV18 and TRBJ1-2, reads NAGVMQNPRHLVRRRGQEARLRCSPMKGHSHVYWYRQLPEEGLKFMVYLQKENIIDESGMPKERFSAEFPKEGPSILRIQQVVRGDSAAYFCASSAGLGYGYTFGSGTRLTVV.